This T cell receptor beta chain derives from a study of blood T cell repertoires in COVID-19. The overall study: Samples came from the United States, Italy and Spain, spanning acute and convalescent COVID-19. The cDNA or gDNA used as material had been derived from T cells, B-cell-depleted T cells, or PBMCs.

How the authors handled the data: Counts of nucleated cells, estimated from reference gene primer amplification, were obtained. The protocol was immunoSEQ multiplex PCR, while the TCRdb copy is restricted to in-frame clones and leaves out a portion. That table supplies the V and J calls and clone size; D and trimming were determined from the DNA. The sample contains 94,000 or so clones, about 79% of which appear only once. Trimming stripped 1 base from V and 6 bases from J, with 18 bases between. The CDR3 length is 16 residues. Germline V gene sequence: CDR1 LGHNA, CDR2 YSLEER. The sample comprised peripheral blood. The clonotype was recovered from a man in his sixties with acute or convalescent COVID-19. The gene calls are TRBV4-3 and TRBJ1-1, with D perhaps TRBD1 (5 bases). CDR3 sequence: CASSQVQGRGKAEAFF. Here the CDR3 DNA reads TGCGCCAGCAGCCAAGTTCAGGGTCGGGGGAAGGCTGAAGCTTTCTTT.